This section outlines one T cell receptor (beta chain) sequence together with its context. The target antigen is unknown. This record belongs to a study of cytomegalovirus exposure and HLA in healthy donors. Sequencing was performed with immunoSEQ multiplex PCR; in TCRdb, only in-frame clones are kept and a portion is missing. Among 45,000 to 55,000 clones listed, about 90% were seen once. General study points: The CMV antigen specificity of a few CMV-associated chains was confirmed through in vitro analysis.

Sequenced material: PBMCs. This sequence originates from a woman aged 25 to 39 in good health and CMV-seronegative.

CDR3 sequence reads: CASSLTDFSSVDQPQHF. CDR3 bases: TGTGCCAGCAGCTTAACGGATTTCAGTAGCGTAGATCAGCCCCAGCATTTT. The chain links TRBV7-6 to TRBJ1-5; no firm D call. The germline V and J ends were trimmed by 2 bases and 5 bases, with 19 bases remaining between them. This CDR3 is 17 amino acids long. CDR1 is SGHVS and CDR2 is FNYEAQ in the germline V gene. Complete variable domain (other parts from reference TRBV7-6 and TRBJ1-5): GAGVSQSPRYKVTKRGQDVALRCDPISGHVSLYWYRQALGQGPEFLTYFNYEAQQDKSGLPNDRFSAERPEGSISTLTIQRTEQRDSAMYRCASSLTDFSSVDQPQHFGDGTRLSIL.